The next 23 T cell receptor beta chains were all read from a single sample in a study of blood T cell repertoires in COVID-19. Produced via immunoSEQ multiplex PCR; TCRdb's table is partial and in-frame only. This repertoire shows roughly 99,000 clones, around 88% found once; its top ten account for 6.8%. Source material: peripheral blood. These receptors all stem from a man aged 50-59 years with active or convalescent COVID-19.

This chain joins TRBV5-4 and TRBJ1-1; maybe TRBD1 (5 bases). V was clipped by 3 bases and J by 0 bases, with 18 bases between them. The CDR3 length is 17 residues. Germline assignment: CDR1 SGHNT and CDR2 YYREEE (reference sequence). CDR3 in DNA: TGTGCCAGCAGCTCAACAGCGGGGGGGGTTATGAACACTGAAGCTTTCTTT. This codes for CASSSTAGGVMNTEAFF. Using reference TRBV5-4 and TRBJ1-1 for the parts outside the CDR3, the full variable domain is ETGVTQSPTHLIKTRGQQVTLRCSSQSGHNTVSWYQQALGQGPQFIFQYYREEENGRGNFPPRFSGLQFPNYSSELNVNALELDDSALYLCASSSTAGGVMNTEAFFGQGTRLTVV.

The V call is TRBV2, the J call TRBJ2-2, with 8 bases that match TRBD2. The CDR3 length is 16 residues. Unmatched junction bases numbered 6, after V lost 1 base and J lost 5 bases. The germline CDR1 and CDR2 sequences are SNHLY and FYNNEI. CDR3 nucleotides: TGTGCCAGCAGTGAAGAGTGGGCGGGAGGAACCGGGGAGCTGTTTTTT. Amino acid sequence: CASSEEWAGGTGELFF.

The chain links TRBV19 to TRBJ1-4; D is possibly TRBD1 (5 bases). The CDR3 extends over 15 amino acids. In germline, CDR1 is LNHDA, CDR2 SQIVND (reference sequence). V was clipped by 3 bases and J by 7 bases, with 15 bases between them. The DNA for the CDR3 is TGTGCCAGTAGTATTCGCGGGGGACGCGGTGAAAAACTGTTTTTT. Its translation: CASSIRGGRGEKLFF.

This clone has only a few counts. V gene TRBV6-5 combines with J gene TRBJ1-6; D may be TRBD1 (5 bases). The CDR3 is 15 amino acids. Germline V gene data show CDR1 as MNHEY and CDR2 as SVGAGI. Trimming took 4 bases from V and 7 from J, leaving 14 bases between them. CDR3 region: CASSSAGGENSPLHF. Written as DNA, the CDR3 is TGTGCCAGCAGTTCCGCGGGGGGTGAGAATTCACCCCTCCACTTT.

This clone was recorded only once. The chain couples TRBV19 to TRBJ1-1; D gene uncertain. CDR3 length equals 13 residues. Germline V CDR1 and CDR2: LNHDA, SQIVND (reference sequence). The V and J ends lost 0 bases and 10 bases respectively, with 12 bases between them. The chain's CDR3 is CASSIESGSGAFF. CDR3 in DNA: TGTGCCAGTAGTATAGAATCCGGGAGCGGAGCTTTCTTT.

The chain joins TRBV7-2 to TRBJ2-3; 8 bases align to TRBD1. V dropped 2 bases and J dropped 2; count of bases not matched to a gene: 12. The CDR3 has 18 residues. Germline V gives CDR1 SGHTA, CDR2 FQGNSA. The CDR3 reads CASSLPRTGSYHTDTQYF. DNA of the CDR3: TGTGCCAGCAGCTTACCCCGGACAGGGTCTTACCACACAGATACGCAGTATTTT.

The chain carries TRBV27 and TRBJ2-3; D not certain. The CDR3 is 12 amino acids. The ends were cut back, 7 bases at V and 2 bases at J, with 7 bases in the middle. The germline V gene encodes CDR1 MNHEY and CDR2 SMNVEV (reference sequence). As DNA, the CDR3 is TGTGCCAGCACTGGGCACACAGATACGCAGTATTTT. Translation gives CASTGHTDTQYF.

The V and J genes are TRBV4-1 and TRBJ2-4; the match to TRBD2 covers 12 bases. The ends lost 3 bases at V and 8 bases at J; junction bases unmatched: 5. The V gene's germline CDR1 is MGHRA and CDR2 YSYEKL. The CDR3 is 15 amino acids. The CDR3 spells CASSQKASGRDIQYF. For the CDR3, the DNA is TGCGCCAGCAGCCAGAAGGCTAGCGGGAGGGACATTCAGTACTTC.

The chain links TRBV7-2 to TRBJ1-2; 8 nucleotides match TRBD1. The CDR3 runs to 14 residues. The junction had 6 bases not matched to a gene; V was cut back by 5 bases and J by 4 bases. The germline V gene encodes CDR1 SGHTA and CDR2 FQGNSA. The CDR3 sequence is CASSAQGAGYGYTF. CDR3 nucleotides: TGTGCCAGCAGCGCTCAGGGGGCTGGCTATGGCTACACCTTC.

V usage is TRBV5-6 and J usage is TRBJ2-7; tentative D call: TRBD2 (5 bases). V lost 0 bases to trimming and J lost 0 bases, with 13 bases between them. Looked up from germline, CDR1 is SGHDT and CDR2 is YYEEEE. CDR3 length: 16 residues. The CDR3 DNA follows: TGTGCCAGCAGCTTGGGGGCGGGCCGAAGCTCCTACGAGCAGTACTTC. Amino acid sequence: CASSLGAGRSSYEQYF.

The genes are TRBV5-1 and TRBJ2-2; 8 nucleotides line up with TRBD1. The CDR3 covers 15 residues. Germline CDR1 is SGHRS and CDR2 is YFSETQ. The V segment lost 4 bases and the J segment 2 bases; nucleotides outside the gene matches: 4. The DNA of the CDR3 is TGCGCCAGCAGCAAGGACAGGGAAAACACCGGGGAGCTGTTTTTT. Protein sequence: CASSKDRENTGELFF. Full variable domain (rest looked up from reference TRBV5-1 and TRBJ2-2): KAGVTQTPRYLIKTRGQQVTLSCSPISGHRSVSWYQQTPGQGLQFLFEYFSETQRNKGNFPGRFSGRQFSNSRSEMNVSTLELGDSALYLCASSKDRENTGELFFGEGSRLTVL.

The V and J genes are TRBV1 and TRBJ2-2; the table gives TRBD1 as D, unverified against the DNA. TRBV1 is a recognized pseudogene. This CDR3 region has 16 residues. The CDR3 region is CTSSQAEGVTTGELFF. CDR3 coding DNA: TGCACCAGCAGCCAAGCTGAGGGGGTAACAACCGGGGAGCTGTTTTTT.

The rearrangement joins TRBV7-8 to TRBJ2-7; TRBD1 matches 9 bases. CDR3 length equals 17 residues. After removal of 5 bases from V and 7 bases from J, the junction contained 18 bases not matched to a gene. CDR1 SGHVS and CDR2 FQNEAQ come from the germline V gene. CDR3 loop: CASSLTTGGSTLWEQYF. In DNA form, the CDR3 reads TGTGCCAGCAGCCTTACTACAGGGGGCTCTACTCTCTGGGAGCAGTACTTC.

This chain links TRBV5-6 with TRBJ2-1; D possibly corresponds to TRBD1 (6 bases). Germline-derived CDR1 and CDR2 are SGHDT and YYEEEE. V shed 4 bases and J shed 3 bases, with 11 bases lying between them. This CDR3 is built from 14 residues. As DNA, the CDR3 is TGTGCCAGCAGCCCTACGGACAGCTACAATGAGCAGTTCTTC. Protein product: CASSPTDSYNEQFF. Full variable domain (outside the CDR3, taken from reference TRBV5-6 and TRBJ2-1): DAGVTQSPTHLIKTRGQQVTLRCSPKSGHDTVSWYQQALGQGPQFIFQYYEEEERQRGNFPDRFSGHQFPNYSSELNVNALLLGDSALYLCASSPTDSYNEQFFGPGTRLTVL.

The chain couples TRBV6-5 to TRBJ2-5; maybe TRBD2 (5 bases). Trimming left V 2 bases short and J 6 bases short, with 13 bases between. The germline V gene has CDR1 MNHEY and CDR2 SVGAGI. The CDR3 extends over 14 amino acids. In nucleotides, the CDR3 is TGTGCCAGCAGTTACCAGATCTCGGGGAAGACCCAGTACTTC. Amino acids: CASSYQISGKTQYF.

V usage is TRBV15 and J usage is TRBJ2-7; unclear D gene. V dropped 5 bases and J dropped 6 bases, with 14 bases sitting between them. Germline V gene sequence: CDR1 LNHNV, CDR2 YYDKDF (reference sequence). The CDR3 is made up of 13 amino acids. Here the CDR3 reads CATSPPATREQYF. In DNA form, the CDR3 reads TGTGCCACCAGCCCACCAGCGACCCGCGAGCAGTACTTC.

The chain is built from TRBV6-5 and TRBJ2-2, with 7 bases matching TRBD2. The germline V gene has CDR1 MNHEY and CDR2 SVGAGI. J gave up 3 bases and V 8 bases, and 3 bases lay outside the gene matches. This CDR3 region has 13 residues. The CDR3 loop reads CASGRADTGELFF. CDR3 DNA: TGTGCCAGCGGGAGGGCTGACACCGGGGAGCTGTTTTTT.

This clone occurred once. This chain uses TRBV19 with TRBJ2-1; 10 bases map to TRBD2. After removal of 0 bases from V and 1 base from J, the junction contained 21 bases not matched to a gene. Germline V gene data show CDR1 as LNHDA and CDR2 as SQIVND (reference sequence). The CDR3 loop spans 23 amino acids. CDR3 bases: TGTGCCAGTAGTATAGATAGTACGTTCCGTAAGGCTAGCGGGAGCTGGTCCTACAATGAGCAGTTCTTC. It translates to CASSIDSTFRKASGSWSYNEQFF. Complete variable domain (other parts from reference TRBV19 and TRBJ2-1): DGGITQSPKYLFRKEGQNVTLSCEQNLNHDAMYWYRQDPGQGLRLIYYSQIVNDFQKGDIAEGYSVSREKKESFPLTVTSAQKNPTAFYLCASSIDSTFRKASGSWSYNEQFFGPGTRLTVL.

The gene calls are TRBV25-1 and TRBJ1-5, with 7 bases lining up with TRBD1. Trimming cost V 2 bases and J 0 bases; bases outside gene matches: 1. This CDR3 contains 15 residues. Germline CDR1 reads MGHDK; CDR2 reads SYGVNS. CDR3 DNA sequence: TGTGCCAGCAGTGAAGGGACAGATAGCAATCAGCCCCAGCATTTT. This sequence encodes CASSEGTDSNQPQHF.

The V call is TRBV30, the J call TRBJ1-5, with a weak D call TRBD1 (5 bases). V lost 5 bases to trimming and J lost 3 bases, with 17 bases between them. The CDR3 is 15 residues long. The germline V gene has CDR1 GTSNPN and CDR2 SVGIG (reference sequence). The CDR3: CAWEARRGLNQPQHF. CDR3 nucleotides: TGTGCCTGGGAGGCCAGGAGGGGTCTCAATCAGCCCCAGCATTTT.

The rearrangement joins TRBV28 to TRBJ1-4; D gene uncertain. CDR3 size: 14 residues. The ends were cut back, 3 bases at V and 4 bases at J, with 9 bases in the middle. Germline loops: CDR1 MDHEN, CDR2 SYDVKM. The CDR3 is CASSLRGFNEKLFF. The CDR3 coding sequence is TGTGCCAGCAGTTTGAGAGGGTTTAATGAAAAACTGTTTTTT.

With respect to this clone: Other DNA sequences in this specimen translate into the identical CDR3. The genes are TRBV29-1 and TRBJ2-7; no reliable D call. V was clipped by 0 bases and J by 4 bases, with 4 bases between them. Germline CDR1 and CDR2: SQVTM and ANQGSEA. The CDR3 spans 11 residues. Here the CDR3 reads CSVEDRYEQYF. CDR3 coding DNA: TGCAGCGTTGAAGACAGATACGAGCAGTACTTC.

Only one count was recorded for this clone. The chain has TRBV9 and TRBJ1-6, with D perhaps matching TRBD1 (5 bases). CDR1 is SGDLS, CDR2 YYNGEE, per germline. The germline V and J ends were trimmed by 4 bases and 7 bases, with 12 bases remaining between them. This CDR3 contains 14 residues. The CDR3 nucleotides are TGTGCCAGCAGCCCTCCAGGGTACAATTCACCCCTCCACTTT. Protein product: CASSPPGYNSPLHF.